The present T cell receptor (beta chain) was sequenced within a study of T cell responses to AZD1222 COVID-19 vaccine. Whole-study results and caveats: The study found Spike-specific TCR breadth and depth rose after two AZD1222 doses. The study found vaccine-associated CD4 TCRs spanning spike, dominant at 160-218 and 743-854. Unmutated variant regions are reportedly targeted by nearly half of spike-specific TCRs.

The V end lost 3 bases, the J end lost 7 bases, and 13 bases lay between the germline ends. Germline CDR1 is KGHSH and CDR2 is LQKENI. CDR3 length: 14 residues. Points on this clone: Its antigen is as yet unknown.

Produced via immunoSEQ multiplex PCR; TCRdb's table is partial and in-frame only. The data contain roughly 130,000 clones, 88% of them singletons. The material sequenced was peripheral blood, taken on day 0 of MenACWY control vaccination. This chain uses TRBV18 with TRBJ1-5; D gene unclear. This TCR was recovered from an adult in good health. The CDR3 DNA is TGTGCCAGCTCACCTAATAAGACCGAACAGCCCCAGCATTTT. Amino acid sequence: CASSPNKTEQPQHF.